This TCR beta chain was found in a study of technical replicates of blood from a handful of donors. This clone has a single count. TCRdb's copy holds only in-frame clones and misses some; the assay was immunoSEQ multiplex PCR. The data contain about 64,000 clones, 80% to 90% of them singletons. Trimming removed 4 bases from V and 4 bases from J, with 10 bases in between. Germline V gives CDR1 SGHVS, CDR2 FQNEAQ. The CDR3 is made up of 13 amino acids. The sequenced sample was PBMCs. The TCR sequence derives from a human donor in good health. Some clones in this sample may be carry-over from other donors' samples. V usage is TRBV7-8 and J usage is TRBJ1-2; weak D call: TRBD1 (6 bases). The CDR3 DNA is TGTGCCAGCAGCTCGGGACAAGCCTATGGCTACACCTTC. Its translation is CASSSGQAYGYTF.